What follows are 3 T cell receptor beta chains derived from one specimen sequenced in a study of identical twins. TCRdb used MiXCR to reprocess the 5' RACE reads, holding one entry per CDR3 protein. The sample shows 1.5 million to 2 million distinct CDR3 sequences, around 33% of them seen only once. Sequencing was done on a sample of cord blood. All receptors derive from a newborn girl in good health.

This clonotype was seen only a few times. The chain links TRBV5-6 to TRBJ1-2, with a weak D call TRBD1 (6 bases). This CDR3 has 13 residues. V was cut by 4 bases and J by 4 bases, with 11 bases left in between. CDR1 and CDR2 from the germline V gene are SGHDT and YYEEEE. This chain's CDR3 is CASSRDRIYGYTF. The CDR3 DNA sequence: TGTGCCAGCAGCCGAGACAGGATCTATGGCTACACCTTC.

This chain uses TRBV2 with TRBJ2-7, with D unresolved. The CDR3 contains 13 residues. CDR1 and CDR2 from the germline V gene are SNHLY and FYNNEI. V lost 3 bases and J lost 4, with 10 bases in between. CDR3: CASSDMRPYEQYF. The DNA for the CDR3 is TGTGCCAGCAGTGATATGAGACCGTACGAGCAGTACTTC.

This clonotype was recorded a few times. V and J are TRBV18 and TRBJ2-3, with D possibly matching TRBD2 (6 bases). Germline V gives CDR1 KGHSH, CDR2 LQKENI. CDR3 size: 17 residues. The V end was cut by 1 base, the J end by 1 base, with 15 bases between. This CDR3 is CASSPRRGPLRTDTQYF. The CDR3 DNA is TGTGCCAGCTCACCACGGAGGGGCCCTCTTCGCACAGATACGCAGTATTTT. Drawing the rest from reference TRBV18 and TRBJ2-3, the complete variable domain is NAGVMQNPRHLVRRRGQEARLRCSPMKGHSHVYWYRQLPEEGLKFMVYLQKENIIDESGMPKERFSAEFPKEGPSILRIQQVVRGDSAAYFCASSPRRGPLRTDTQYFGPGTRLTVL.